The 15 T cell receptor beta chains listed next were all sequenced from one sample in a study of response to subunit inactivated influenza vaccine. Via MiXCR, TCRdb re-called the RT-PCR reads, giving one row per CDR3 protein. Found here are hundreds of thousands of distinct CDR3 sequences, around 13% of them singletons; the top ten hold roughly 7.6%. This material consisted of PBMCs from blood, taken roughly 2 weeks before vaccination. These receptors all stem from a man aged 50 or older who received an inactivated influenza vaccine.

The genes are TRBV15 and TRBJ2-3; perhaps TRBD2 as D (5 bases). CDR1 LNHNV and CDR2 YYDKDF come from the germline V gene (reference sequence). The V gene lost 5 bases and the J gene lost 0 bases, with 12 bases spanning the gap. CDR3 length: 15 amino acids. For the CDR3, the DNA is TGTGCCACCAGCGAGGCCCGGACTAGCACAGATACGCAGTATTTT. Encoded protein: CATSEARTSTDTQYF.

The gene calls are TRBV29-1 and TRBJ2-5, with 14 bases matching TRBD2. The CDR3 loop spans 20 amino acids. Germline V gene sequence: CDR1 SQVTM, CDR2 ANQGSEA. The V and J ends lost 2 bases and 0 bases, in that order; junction bases with no gene match: 14. The CDR3 sequence: CSVEPPGVTSGGEYQETQYF. CDR3 sequence (DNA): TGCAGCGTTGAACCTCCCGGAGTGACTAGCGGGGGGGAATACCAAGAGACCCAGTACTTC.

The chain joins TRBV6-2 or TRBV6-3 to TRBJ2-7, with TRBD1 matching over 7 bases. Per the germline V gene, CDR1 is MNHEY and CDR2 is SVGEGT. The CDR3 totals 16 residues. J was trimmed by 3 bases and V by 0 bases; bases with no gene match: 8. The CDR3 is CASSYSRGRPLYEQYF. The CDR3 DNA follows: TGTGCCAGCAGTTACTCGAGGGGGCGTCCCCTCTACGAGCAGTACTTC.

This sequence joins TRBV28 and TRBJ2-7; D is perhaps TRBD2 (6 bases). Per germline, CDR1 MDHEN and CDR2 SYDVKM. V shed 7 bases and J shed 5 bases, with 21 bases lying between them. The CDR3 has 15 residues. The CDR3, as DNA: TGTGCCAGCACCAGTCCAGGGACTGGCAAGCACGAGCAGTACTTC. This encodes CASTSPGTGKHEQYF.

This clonotype was counted between two and nine times. The gene calls are TRBV6-1 and TRBJ2-7, with a tentative D call TRBD1 (6 bases). CDR1 is MNHNS and CDR2 is SASEGT in the germline V gene. Trimming cost V 7 bases and J 4 bases, with 20 bases left between them. The length of the CDR3 is 15 residues. The CDR3 region is CASNGPGTHGYEQYF. In DNA, the CDR3 is TGTGCCAGCAATGGTCCCGGGACACACGGATACGAGCAGTACTTC.

This clonotype was seen ten or more times. The chain joins TRBV7-9 to TRBJ2-1; either TRBD1 or TRBD2 may supply D (5 bases each). Germline CDR1 reads SEHNR; CDR2 reads FQNEAQ (reference sequence). The V end was cut by 5 bases, the J end by 0 bases, with 11 bases between. CDR3 size: 15 residues. The DNA of the CDR3 is TGTGCCAGCAGCCCGGGACGTAGCTCCTACAATGAGCAGTTCTTC. Translating it yields CASSPGRSSYNEQFF.

The chain recombines TRBV6-6 with TRBJ2-4; unclear D gene. V lost 10 bases and J 2 bases, leaving 9 bases between the germline ends. CDR3 length: 12 amino acids. Germline V gene lookup returns CDR1 MNHNY and CDR2 SVGAGI (reference sequence). The CDR3 DNA follows: TGTGCCATCTCGGGCCCCAAAAACATTCAGTACTTC. Translation: CAISGPKNIQYF.

The chain is built from TRBV12-3 or TRBV12-4 and TRBJ2-3; D tentatively reads TRBD1 or TRBD2 (6 bases each). This CDR3 comprises 15 residues. Between the trimmed V and J ends, which lost 1 base and 9 bases, there was a span of 17 bases. The CDR3 loop reads CASSLGTGATGTQYF. DNA of the CDR3: TGTGCCAGCAGTTTAGGGACGGGGGCCACGGGGACGCAGTATTTT.

The chain has TRBV6-1 and TRBJ2-3; the match to TRBD1 covers 7 bases. With V trimmed by 6 bases and J by 3 bases, 12 bases remained unmatched. Germline V gives CDR1 MNHNS, CDR2 SASEGT. This CDR3 region has 16 residues. CDR3 amino acids: CASRTRDSGGTDTQYF. The CDR3 DNA sequence: TGTGCCAGCAGAACACGGGACAGCGGCGGGACAGATACGCAGTATTTT.

The CDR3 region is CASSLAAVWGLNTEAFF. The CDR3, as DNA: TGCGCCAGCAGCTTGGCCGCTGTTTGGGGGCTGAACACTGAAGCTTTCTTT. V and J are TRBV5-1 and TRBJ1-1; a possible D gene is TRBD1 (6 bases). Germline lookup yields CDR1 SGHRS and CDR2 YFSETQ. The CDR3 loop spans 17 amino acids. Trimming stripped 0 bases from V and 0 bases from J, with 15 bases between.

The chain links TRBV3-1 to TRBJ2-3, with D tentatively TRBD1 or TRBD2 (6 bases each). The germline V gene encodes CDR1 LGHDT and CDR2 YNNKEL (reference sequence). V gave up 6 bases and J gave up 3 bases, with 16 bases separating them. The CDR3 is 15 residues long. The CDR3 region has the DNA TGTGCCAGCAGTCAGGGGCCGGCGGGGACAGATACGCAGTATTTT. Translating gives CASSQGPAGTDTQYF.

This clonotype was picked up a small number of times. The chain uses TRBV4-2 and TRBJ2-3, with TRBD2 matching 11 bases. Looked up from germline, CDR1 is LGHNA and CDR2 is YNFKEQ. Germline trimming cut 0 bases from V and 2 bases from J; bases unmatched to any gene: 7. The CDR3 is 18 amino acids. CDR3 DNA: TGTGCCAGCAGCCAAGATGTGACTAGCGGGATGGTCACAGATACGCAGTATTTT. It is translated as CASSQDVTSGMVTDTQYF.

The CDR3 DNA reads TGCAGCGTTGGGGCCAGGGGTATCTGGAACGAGCAGTACTTC. It codes for CSVGARGIWNEQYF. The chain recombines TRBV29-1 with TRBJ2-7; perhaps TRBD1 as D (6 bases). V was cut by 4 bases and J by 5 bases, with 18 bases left in between. From germline, CDR1 is SQVTM and CDR2 ANQGSEA. The CDR3 runs to 14 residues.

The rearrangement uses TRBV29-1 and TRBJ2-1; D possibly matches TRBD1 or TRBD2 (5 bases each). Trimming took 7 bases from V and 7 from J, leaving 23 bases between them. Germline-derived CDR1 and CDR2 are SQVTM and ANQGSEA. The CDR3 extends over 15 amino acids. Here the CDR3 DNA reads TGCAGCGGGGGACCGGGGTACGGGTCCGGGAATGAGCAGTTCTTC. It yields the protein CSGGPGYGSGNEQFF.

This clonotype was counted between two and nine times. This chain connects TRBV10-3 to TRBJ2-5; D is unresolved. V dropped 3 bases and J dropped 5 bases, with 13 bases sitting between them. This CDR3 has 14 amino acids. Looked up from germline, CDR1 is ENHRY and CDR2 is SYGVKD. The CDR3 DNA follows: TGTGCCATCAGTGAAAGAGGAGTTGGGGAGACCCAGTACTTC. This translates into CAISERGVGETQYF.